These T cell receptor beta chains were read from a single sample in a study of sequential checkpoint blockade in melanoma. Assay used: immunoSEQ multiplex PCR; TCRdb lists only in-frame clones, some missing. Here the sample spans more than 3,000 clones, approximately 23% being singletons. Sequences were derived from tumor tissue (inferred from file names), sampled from a patient given nivolumab and ipilimumab in sequence. The origin of the receptors is a human donor with melanoma. CDR3s include the opening cysteine and the closing phenylalanine or tryptophan. Fields, in order: D gene, V gene, clone size, J gene, CDR3 DNA, CDR3 protein. A D gene is named only where the DNA matches it firmly. For some rows the clone size is stated as once, few or many, or as a class when expanded; others skip it.

d_call: TRBD1; v_call: TRBV19; clone_size: once; j_call: TRBJ2-3; cdr3_nt: TGTGCCAGTAGAATGACAGGGGAGGTTACAGATACGCAGTATTTT; cdr3_aa: CASRMTGEVTDTQYF
d_call: .; v_call: TRBV11-3; clone_size: medium-sized; j_call: TRBJ1-4; cdr3_nt: TGTGCCAGCAGCTTCCGCCCCCGGGGGGGAGTTAATGAAAAACTGTTTTTT; cdr3_aa: CASSFRPRGGVNEKLFF
d_call: .; v_call: TRBV7-2; clone_size: many; j_call: TRBJ1-1; cdr3_nt: TGTGCCAGCAGCTCGTCCCGCGACAGAAGAGCTTTCTTT; cdr3_aa: CASSSSRDRRAFF
d_call: TRBD1; v_call: TRBV19; clone_size: once; j_call: TRBJ2-7; cdr3_nt: TGTGCCACCGGACAGGGAGGCTACGAGCAGTACTTC; cdr3_aa: CATGQGGYEQYF
d_call: .; v_call: TRBV11-3; clone_size: medium-sized; j_call: TRBJ2-1; cdr3_nt: TGTGCCAGCAGCTTGGGTAACAGGGTGTCGAATGAGCAGTTCTTC; cdr3_aa: CASSLGNRVSNEQFF
d_call: .; v_call: TRBV11-3; clone_size: many; j_call: TRBJ1-1; cdr3_nt: TGTGCCAGCAGCTTAACAGCTGGCAACACTGAAGCTTTCTTT; cdr3_aa: CASSLTAGNTEAFF
d_call: .; v_call: TRBV9; clone_size: .; j_call: TRBJ2-7; cdr3_nt: TGTGCCAGCAGTCCTCCATCCTCCTACGAGCAGTACTTC; cdr3_aa: CASSPPSSYEQYF
d_call: .; v_call: TRBV6-7; clone_size: medium-sized; j_call: TRBJ2-1; cdr3_nt: TGTGCCAGCAGGGAGTACAATGAGCAGTTCTTC; cdr3_aa: CASREYNEQFF
d_call: TRBD1; v_call: TRBV6-8; clone_size: .; j_call: TRBJ1-1; cdr3_nt: TGTGCCAGCCGATCGGGACAGGGGAACACTGAAGCTTTCTTT; cdr3_aa: CASRSGQGNTEAFF
d_call: TRBD2; v_call: TRBV12-5; clone_size: few; j_call: TRBJ2-1; cdr3_nt: TGTGCCAGCACCCCCGGGCGGGGGGGGCAGTTCTTC; cdr3_aa: CASTPGRGGQFF
d_call: TRBD1; v_call: TRBV9; clone_size: few; j_call: TRBJ2-3; cdr3_nt: TGTGCCAGCGGGACAGGGGCCCTGCGCACAGATACGCAGTATTTT; cdr3_aa: CASGTGALRTDTQYF
d_call: TRBD1; v_call: TRBV11-3; clone_size: medium-sized; j_call: TRBJ2-2; cdr3_nt: TGTGCCAGCAGACCGGGCAGGGGACAGGCGAACACCGGGGAGCTGTTTTTT; cdr3_aa: CASRPGRGQANTGELFF
d_call: TRBD2; v_call: TRBV28; clone_size: .; j_call: TRBJ2-7; cdr3_nt: TGTGCCAGCAGTTCGCTCAGCGGGAGGCCGAGCTCCTACGAGCAGTACTTC; cdr3_aa: CASSSLSGRPSSYEQYF
d_call: TRBD1; v_call: TRBV6-8; clone_size: few; j_call: TRBJ1-5; cdr3_nt: TGTGCCAGCAGAAGTCGGGGACAGGGGTCAAACCAGCCCCAGCATTTT; cdr3_aa: CASRSRGQGSNQPQHF
d_call: .; v_call: TRBV28; clone_size: .; j_call: TRBJ1-2; cdr3_nt: TGTGCCAGCATCCGGACGGGAAATCTCCTTCACAACTATGGCTACACCTTC; cdr3_aa: CASIRTGNLLHNYGYTF
d_call: .; v_call: TRBV6-8; clone_size: medium-sized; j_call: TRBJ1-1; cdr3_nt: TGTGCCAGCAGTTCTTACATGAACACTGAAGCTTTCTTT; cdr3_aa: CASSSYMNTEAFF
d_call: .; v_call: TRBV11-3; clone_size: many; j_call: TRBJ2-7; cdr3_nt: TGTGCCAGCAGCTTAGGGACGACAGGCTACGAGCAGTACTTC; cdr3_aa: CASSLGTTGYEQYF
d_call: TRBD1; v_call: TRBV9; clone_size: few; j_call: TRBJ2-7; cdr3_nt: TGTGCCAGCAGCGCGGGACAGGCCTACGAGCAGTACTTC; cdr3_aa: CASSAGQAYEQYF
d_call: .; v_call: TRBV9; clone_size: .; j_call: TRBJ2-1; cdr3_nt: TGTGCCAGCAGTGATAGGAGCTCCTACAATGAGCAGTTCTTC; cdr3_aa: CASSDRSSYNEQFF
d_call: TRBD2; v_call: TRBV6-8; clone_size: few; j_call: TRBJ2-2; cdr3_nt: TGTGCCAGCAGTAGTCCGGGACTACCCCTCACCGGGGAGCTGTTTTTT; cdr3_aa: CASSSPGLPLTGELFF
d_call: .; v_call: TRBV29-1; clone_size: .; j_call: TRBJ2-1; cdr3_nt: TGCAGCGAGCGGACAGTAGGCAATGAGCAGTTCTTC; cdr3_aa: CSERTVGNEQFF
d_call: TRBD2; v_call: TRBV9; clone_size: .; j_call: TRBJ2-2; cdr3_nt: TGTGCCAGCAGCCCTCCTAGCGGGGGAAGCACCGGGGAGCTGTTTTTT; cdr3_aa: CASSPPSGGSTGELFF
d_call: .; v_call: TRBV19; clone_size: .; j_call: TRBJ2-1; cdr3_nt: TGTGCCAGTAGTATAGTTGCGGGAAATCGGAATGAGCAGTTCTTC; cdr3_aa: CASSIVAGNRNEQFF
d_call: TRBD1; v_call: TRBV11-3; clone_size: many; j_call: TRBJ1-2; cdr3_nt: TGTGCCAGCAGCTTAGAGGAGGGGGCGACTTCTCGCTACACCTTC; cdr3_aa: CASSLEEGATSRYTF
d_call: TRBD2; v_call: TRBV15; clone_size: .; j_call: TRBJ2-1; cdr3_nt: TGTGCCACCAGCAGATCACTAGCGGGGCCCTACAATGAGCAGTTCTTC; cdr3_aa: CATSRSLAGPYNEQFF
d_call: .; v_call: TRBV11-3; clone_size: few; j_call: TRBJ2-3; cdr3_nt: TGTGCCAGCAGCTTAGAGACAGCCCCCCTTACAGATACGCAGTATTTT; cdr3_aa: CASSLETAPLTDTQYF
d_call: TRBD1; v_call: TRBV6-8; clone_size: medium-sized; j_call: TRBJ2-1; cdr3_nt: TGTGCCAGCAGTCTTACCGGGACAGGGACCTACAATGAGCAGTTCTTC; cdr3_aa: CASSLTGTGTYNEQFF
d_call: TRBD2; v_call: TRBV9; clone_size: few; j_call: TRBJ2-5; cdr3_nt: TGTGCCAGCAGGGGACTAGCCGGGGAGACCCAGTACTTC; cdr3_aa: CASRGLAGETQYF
d_call: TRBD1; v_call: TRBV19; clone_size: .; j_call: TRBJ1-5; cdr3_nt: TGTGCCAGTAGCCGGGACAGGGGGGAACCGCCTCAGCCCCAGCATTTT; cdr3_aa: CASSRDRGEPPQPQHF
d_call: TRBD2; v_call: TRBV11-3; clone_size: .; j_call: TRBJ2-3; cdr3_nt: TGTGCCAGCAGCTTAGGTCCTCTGGCTAGCGGGAGCACAGATACGCAGTATTTT; cdr3_aa: CASSLGPLASGSTDTQYF
d_call: TRBD2; v_call: TRBV6-8; clone_size: few; j_call: TRBJ2-7; cdr3_nt: TGTGCCAGCAGCCCTACGGGACTAGCGGGCGAGCAGTACTTC; cdr3_aa: CASSPTGLAGEQYF
d_call: .; v_call: TRBV18; clone_size: .; j_call: TRBJ2-5; cdr3_nt: TGTGCCAGCTCACGAGGGGGATCCGGGGAAGAGACCCAGTACTTC; cdr3_aa: CASSRGGSGEETQYF
d_call: TRBD1; v_call: TRBV28; clone_size: .; j_call: TRBJ2-7; cdr3_nt: TGTGCCAGCAGCTCCCCGGACAGGCCTGACCAGTACTTC; cdr3_aa: CASSSPDRPDQYF
d_call: TRBD1; v_call: TRBV28; clone_size: .; j_call: TRBJ1-5; cdr3_nt: TGTGCCAGTCAGACAGGGGGATCCCCTTGGTCGCCCCAGCATTTT; cdr3_aa: CASQTGGSPWSPQHF
d_call: TRBD1; v_call: TRBV11-3; clone_size: medium-sized; j_call: TRBJ1-1; cdr3_nt: TGTGCCAGCAGCCCCACCTGGGACAGTTGGACTGAAGCTTTCTTT; cdr3_aa: CASSPTWDSWTEAFF
d_call: .; v_call: TRBV5-1; clone_size: .; j_call: TRBJ2-1; cdr3_nt: TGCGCCAGCAGCTTGGGACTATTAGATAGGAATGAGCAGTTCTTC; cdr3_aa: CASSLGLLDRNEQFF
d_call: .; v_call: TRBV18; clone_size: .; j_call: TRBJ1-4; cdr3_nt: TGTGCCAGCTCACCATTTTTCCTGAGCAGTGCAAACGAAAAACTGTTTTTT; cdr3_aa: CASSPFFLSSANEKLFF
d_call: TRBD1; v_call: TRBV4-1; clone_size: .; j_call: TRBJ1-4; cdr3_nt: TGCGCCAGCAGCCAGACTGACAGGGGACGCGCGAAGGAAAAACTGTTTTTT; cdr3_aa: CASSQTDRGRAKEKLFF
d_call: .; v_call: TRBV11-3; clone_size: many; j_call: TRBJ1-2; cdr3_nt: TGTGCCAGCAGCTCCTCGGACAGCGTTAACTATGGCTACACCTTC; cdr3_aa: CASSSSDSVNYGYTF
d_call: TRBD1; v_call: TRBV15; clone_size: few; j_call: TRBJ1-4; cdr3_nt: TGTGCCACCAGCACGCAACGAGGGACAGGGGGCGCATCTAATGAAAAACTGTTTTTT; cdr3_aa: CATSTQRGTGGASNEKLFF
d_call: .; v_call: TRBV19; clone_size: .; j_call: TRBJ2-3; cdr3_nt: TGTGCCAGTAGTTGGACAGCCTTAGATACGCAGTATTTT; cdr3_aa: CASSWTALDTQYF
d_call: .; v_call: TRBV19; clone_size: .; j_call: TRBJ1-1; cdr3_nt: TGTGCCAGTAGTCCCTGGTCAGGGGAGTACACTGAAGCTTTCTTT; cdr3_aa: CASSPWSGEYTEAFF
d_call: TRBD1; v_call: TRBV9; clone_size: medium-sized; j_call: TRBJ1-2; cdr3_nt: TGTGCCAGCAGCTCCGACAGGGACGGCTACACCTTC; cdr3_aa: CASSSDRDGYTF
d_call: .; v_call: TRBV12-5; clone_size: few; j_call: TRBJ1-2; cdr3_nt: TGTGCCAGCACCCTTGGGGGCTACTATGGCTACACCTTC; cdr3_aa: CASTLGGYYGYTF
d_call: TRBD1; v_call: TRBV6-8; clone_size: few; j_call: TRBJ2-5; cdr3_nt: TGTGCCAGCAGTTACTCCGTGACAGGGGGAGCGGAGACCCAGTACTTC; cdr3_aa: CASSYSVTGGAETQYF
d_call: TRBD1; v_call: TRBV11-3; clone_size: many; j_call: TRBJ1-5; cdr3_nt: TGTGCCAGCAGCCAATTCGAGGGGGCAGGGCCCCAGCATTTT; cdr3_aa: CASSQFEGAGPQHF
d_call: TRBD1; v_call: TRBV6-8; clone_size: .; j_call: TRBJ1-2; cdr3_nt: TGTGCCAGCAGTGCATACAGGGGTTCGGGCTACACCTTC; cdr3_aa: CASSAYRGSGYTF
d_call: TRBD2; v_call: TRBV29-1; clone_size: .; j_call: TRBJ2-7; cdr3_nt: TGCAGCGTTCCGCTAGCGGGAGGAGGAGATCAGTACTTC; cdr3_aa: CSVPLAGGGDQYF
d_call: .; v_call: TRBV29-1; clone_size: .; j_call: TRBJ1-1; cdr3_nt: TGCAGCGTTGATTCCCCTGAGAACACTGAAGCTTTCTTT; cdr3_aa: CSVDSPENTEAFF
d_call: .; v_call: TRBV6-8; clone_size: .; j_call: TRBJ1-1; cdr3_nt: TGTGCCAGCAGTCCGGACGAGAGAAACACTGAAGCTTTCTTT; cdr3_aa: CASSPDERNTEAFF
d_call: TRBD1; v_call: TRBV11-3; clone_size: .; j_call: TRBJ1-5; cdr3_nt: TGTGCCAGCAGCTTAGGGTCGACAGGGGGCGCTGGCAATCAGCCCCAGCATTTT; cdr3_aa: CASSLGSTGGAGNQPQHF
d_call: .; v_call: TRBV25-1; clone_size: few; j_call: TRBJ2-7; cdr3_nt: TGTGCCAGCAGTGTGGGAACAGGGTACTACGAGCAGTACTTC; cdr3_aa: CASSVGTGYYEQYF
d_call: TRBD1; v_call: TRBV16; clone_size: large; j_call: TRBJ1-5; cdr3_nt: TGTGCCAGCAGCCAGTCGGGACAGTCCAATCAGCCCCAGCATTTT; cdr3_aa: CASSQSGQSNQPQHF